The rows below give T cell receptor beta chains drawn from one sample of a study of blood T cell repertoires in COVID-19. TCRdb's table, derived via immunoSEQ multiplex PCR, lists solely in-frame clones and lacks some. Of some 150,000 clones in the sample, more than 75% were seen once. The material sequenced was peripheral blood. Receptors originate from a human donor in a cohort sampled during active COVID-19. The CDR3 runs from the conserved cysteine through the conserved F or W. D genes are given only for firm matches. Some rows have no size entry. The others give once, few or many, or a class for an expanded clone.

>TRBJ2-1|-|16|-|TRBV21-1
TGTGCCAGCAGCAAAGTGACCGGGACTAGCAGGTATGAGCAGTTCTTC
CASSKVTGTSRYEQFF
>TRBJ1-5|many|14|-|TRBV10-2
TGCGCCAGCAGTGAAGGGGCCTCAAATCAGCCCCAGCATTTT
CASSEGASNQPQHF
>TRBJ2-3|-|16|TRBD2|TRBV5-4
TGTGCCAGCAGCTTGACTAGCGGGGGGGCCATAGATACGCAGTATTTT
CASSLTSGGAIDTQYF
>TRBJ2-7|-|13|-|TRBV3-1/TRBV3-2
TGTGCCAGCAGCCTGGGGGGGCATGGAGAGCAGTACTTC
CASSLGGHGEQYF
>TRBJ1-1|few|14|-|TRBV6-6
TGTGCCAGCAGTTCGGGGTACTCTAACACTGAAGCTTTCTTT
CASSSGYSNTEAFF
>TRBJ2-7|-|15|TRBD2|TRBV2
TGTGCCAGCAGCCAAGAGGGACTAGCGGTCTACGAGCAGTACTTC
CASSQEGLAVYEQYF
>TRBJ2-3|-|13|-|TRBV28
TGTGCCAGCAGGAGCGGGTCAGGAGATACGCAGTATTTT
CASRSGSGDTQYF
>TRBJ2-7|-|15|TRBD2|TRBV9
TGTGCCAGCAGCGTTTCTAGCGGGAGTATTTACGAGCAGTACTTC
CASSVSSGSIYEQYF
>TRBJ2-1|-|15|TRBD2|TRBV7-8
TGTGCCAGCAGCGCTCCTGCGGCGGGGGATGGTGAGCAGTTCTTC
CASSAPAAGDGEQFF
>TRBJ2-7|once|15|-|TRBV27
TGTGCCAGCAGTTCACTAGGTCTTGGTTCCTACGAGCAGTACTTC
CASSSLGLGSYEQYF
>TRBJ2-5|-|14|-|TRBV3-1/TRBV3-2
TGTGCCAGCAGCCAAGGGCTAGAACAAGAGACCCAGTACTTC
CASSQGLEQETQYF